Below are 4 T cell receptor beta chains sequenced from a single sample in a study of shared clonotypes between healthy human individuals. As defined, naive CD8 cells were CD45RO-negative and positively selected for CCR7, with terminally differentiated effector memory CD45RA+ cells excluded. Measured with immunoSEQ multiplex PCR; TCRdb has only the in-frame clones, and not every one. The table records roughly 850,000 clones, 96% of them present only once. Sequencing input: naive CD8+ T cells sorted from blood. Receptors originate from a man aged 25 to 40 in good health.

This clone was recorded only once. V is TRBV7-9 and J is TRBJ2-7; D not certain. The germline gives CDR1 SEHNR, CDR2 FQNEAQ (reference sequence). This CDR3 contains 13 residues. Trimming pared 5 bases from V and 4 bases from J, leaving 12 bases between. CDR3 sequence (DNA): TGTGCCAGCAGCCCCCGGGCTGGGTACGAGCAGTACTTC. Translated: CASSPRAGYEQYF.

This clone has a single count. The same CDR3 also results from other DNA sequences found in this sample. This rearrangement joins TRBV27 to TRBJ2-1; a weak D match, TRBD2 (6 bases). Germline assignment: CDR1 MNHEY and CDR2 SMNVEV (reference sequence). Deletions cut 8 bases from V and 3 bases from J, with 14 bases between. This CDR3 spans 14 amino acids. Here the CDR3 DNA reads TGTGCCAGCTCCCTGGGGGGTCTCTACAATGAGCAGTTCTTC. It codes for CASSLGGLYNEQFF.

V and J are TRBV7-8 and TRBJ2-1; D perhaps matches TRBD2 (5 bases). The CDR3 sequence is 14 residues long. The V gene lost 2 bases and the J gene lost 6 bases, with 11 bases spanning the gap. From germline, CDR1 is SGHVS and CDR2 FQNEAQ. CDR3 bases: TGTGCCAGCAGCTTACCCGCGGGCGGCAATGAGCAGTTCTTC. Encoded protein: CASSLPAGGNEQFF. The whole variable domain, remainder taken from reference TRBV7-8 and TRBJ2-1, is GAGVSQSPRYKVAKRGQDVALRCDPISGHVSLFWYQQALGQGPEFLTYFQNEAQLDKSGLPSDRFFAERPEGSVSTLKIQRTQQEDSAVYLCASSLPAGGNEQFFGPGTRLTVL.

Here the CDR3 DNA reads TGTGCCAGCAGCGTAGATAAGGCTAGCGGAACCTACGAGCAGTACTTC. Translating gives CASSVDKASGTYEQYF. This sequence joins TRBV9 and TRBJ2-7; 7 bases are a match to TRBD2. Germline-derived CDR1 and CDR2 are SGDLS and YYNGEE. With 0 bases clipped from V and 2 bases from J, the junction kept 8 bases outside the gene matches. The CDR3 is 16 residues long. Full variable domain (outside the CDR3, taken from reference TRBV9 and TRBJ2-7): DSGVTQTPKHLITATGQRVTLRCSPRSGDLSVYWYQQSLDQGLQFLIQYYNGEERAKGNILERFSAQQFPDLHSELNLSSLELGDSALYFCASSVDKASGTYEQYFGPGTRLTVT.